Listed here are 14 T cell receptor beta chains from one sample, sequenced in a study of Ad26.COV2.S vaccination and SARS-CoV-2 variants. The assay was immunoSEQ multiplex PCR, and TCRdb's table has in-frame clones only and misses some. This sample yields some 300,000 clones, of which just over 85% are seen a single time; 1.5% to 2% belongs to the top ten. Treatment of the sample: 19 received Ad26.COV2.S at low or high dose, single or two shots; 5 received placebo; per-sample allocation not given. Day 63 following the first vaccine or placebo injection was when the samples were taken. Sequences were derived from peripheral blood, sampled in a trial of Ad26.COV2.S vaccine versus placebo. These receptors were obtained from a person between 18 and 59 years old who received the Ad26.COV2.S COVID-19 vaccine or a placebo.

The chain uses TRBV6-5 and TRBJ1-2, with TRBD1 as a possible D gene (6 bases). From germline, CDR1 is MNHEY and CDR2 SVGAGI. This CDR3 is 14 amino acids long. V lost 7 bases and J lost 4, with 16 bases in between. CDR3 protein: CASTPGGGFYGYTF. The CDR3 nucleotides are TGTGCCAGCACCCCCGGTGGGGGCTTCTATGGCTACACCTTC.

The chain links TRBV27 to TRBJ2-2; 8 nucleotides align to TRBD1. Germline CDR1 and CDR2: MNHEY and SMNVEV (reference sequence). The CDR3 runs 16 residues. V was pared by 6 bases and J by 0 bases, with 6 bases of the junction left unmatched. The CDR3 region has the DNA TGTGCCAGCAGCCCTCGACAGGGGCCGAACACCGGGGAGCTGTTTTTT. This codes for CASSPRQGPNTGELFF.

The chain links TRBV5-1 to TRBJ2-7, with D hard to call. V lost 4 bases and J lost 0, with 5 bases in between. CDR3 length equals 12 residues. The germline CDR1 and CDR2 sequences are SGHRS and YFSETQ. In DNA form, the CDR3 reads TGCGCCAGCAGCAAGGGCTCCTACGAGCAGTACTTC. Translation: CASSKGSYEQYF.

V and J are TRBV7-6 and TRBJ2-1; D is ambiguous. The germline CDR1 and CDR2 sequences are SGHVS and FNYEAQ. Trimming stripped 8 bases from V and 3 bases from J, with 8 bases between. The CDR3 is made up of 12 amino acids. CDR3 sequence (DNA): TGTGCCAGCTCCGGGCGCTACAATGAGCAGTTCTTC. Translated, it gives CASSGRYNEQFF.

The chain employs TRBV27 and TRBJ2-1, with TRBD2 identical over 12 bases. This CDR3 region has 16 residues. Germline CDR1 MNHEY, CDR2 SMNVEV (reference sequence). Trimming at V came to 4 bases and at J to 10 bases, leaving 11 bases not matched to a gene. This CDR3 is CASSSLTSGGSREQFF. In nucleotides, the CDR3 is TGTGCCAGCAGTTCCCTGACTAGCGGGGGTTCGAGAGAGCAGTTCTTC.

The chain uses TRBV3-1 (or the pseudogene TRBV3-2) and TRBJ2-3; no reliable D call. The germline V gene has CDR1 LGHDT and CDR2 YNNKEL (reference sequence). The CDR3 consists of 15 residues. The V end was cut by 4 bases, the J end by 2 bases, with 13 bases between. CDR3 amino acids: CASSPTLLHTDTQYF. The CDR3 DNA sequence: TGTGCCAGCAGCCCCACCCTACTTCACACAGATACGCAGTATTTT.

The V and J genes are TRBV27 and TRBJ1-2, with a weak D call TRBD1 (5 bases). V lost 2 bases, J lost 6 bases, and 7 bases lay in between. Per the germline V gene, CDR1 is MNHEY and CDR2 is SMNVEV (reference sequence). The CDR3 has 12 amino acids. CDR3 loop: CASSLRGDGYTF. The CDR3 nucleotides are TGTGCCAGCAGTTTAAGAGGGGATGGCTACACCTTC.

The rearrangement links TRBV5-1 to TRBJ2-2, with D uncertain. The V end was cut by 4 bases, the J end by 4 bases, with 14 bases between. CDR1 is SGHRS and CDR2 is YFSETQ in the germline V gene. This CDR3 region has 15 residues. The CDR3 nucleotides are TGCGCCAGCAGCCTCGGTCGATCCCCCACCGGGGAGCTGTTTTTT. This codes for CASSLGRSPTGELFF.

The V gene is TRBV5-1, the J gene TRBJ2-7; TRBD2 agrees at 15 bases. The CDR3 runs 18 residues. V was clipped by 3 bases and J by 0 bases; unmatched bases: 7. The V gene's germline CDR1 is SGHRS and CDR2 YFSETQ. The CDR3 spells CASSSPGLAGGPSYEQYF. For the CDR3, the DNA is TGCGCCAGCAGCTCACCGGGACTAGCGGGGGGCCCCTCCTACGAGCAGTACTTC.

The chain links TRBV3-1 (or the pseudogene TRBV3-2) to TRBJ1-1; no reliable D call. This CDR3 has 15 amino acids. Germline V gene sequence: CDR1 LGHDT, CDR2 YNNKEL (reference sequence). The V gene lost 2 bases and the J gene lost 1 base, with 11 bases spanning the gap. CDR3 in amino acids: CASSQFVGGNTEAFF. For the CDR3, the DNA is TGTGCCAGCAGCCAATTTGTGGGCGGGAACACTGAAGCTTTCTTT.

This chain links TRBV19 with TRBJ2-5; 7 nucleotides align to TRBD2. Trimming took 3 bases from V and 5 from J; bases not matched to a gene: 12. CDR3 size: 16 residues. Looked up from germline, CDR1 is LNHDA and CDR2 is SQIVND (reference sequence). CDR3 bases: TGTGCCAGTAGTATCGGTGTGGCGGGGGAGGGGGAGACCCAGTACTTC. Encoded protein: CASSIGVAGEGETQYF.

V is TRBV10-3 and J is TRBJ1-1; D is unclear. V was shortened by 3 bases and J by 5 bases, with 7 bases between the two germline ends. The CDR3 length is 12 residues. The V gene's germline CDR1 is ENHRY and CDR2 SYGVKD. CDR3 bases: TGTGCCATCAGTGACAAACGGACTGAAGCTTTCTTT. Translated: CAISDKRTEAFF.

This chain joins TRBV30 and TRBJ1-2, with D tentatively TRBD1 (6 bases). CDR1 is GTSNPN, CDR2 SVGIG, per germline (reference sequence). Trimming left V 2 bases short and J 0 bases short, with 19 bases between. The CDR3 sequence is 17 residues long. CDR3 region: CAWSLGPAKGANYGYTF. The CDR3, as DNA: TGTGCCTGGAGTCTGGGACCGGCAAAGGGGGCTAACTATGGCTACACCTTC.

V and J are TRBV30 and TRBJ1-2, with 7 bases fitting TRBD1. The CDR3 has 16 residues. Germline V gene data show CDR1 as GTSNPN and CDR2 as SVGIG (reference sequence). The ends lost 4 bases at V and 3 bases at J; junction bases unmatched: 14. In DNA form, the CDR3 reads TGTGCCTGGACCGTATCGGGGGCAGGGGGAGACTATGGCTACACCTTC. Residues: CAWTVSGAGGDYGYTF.